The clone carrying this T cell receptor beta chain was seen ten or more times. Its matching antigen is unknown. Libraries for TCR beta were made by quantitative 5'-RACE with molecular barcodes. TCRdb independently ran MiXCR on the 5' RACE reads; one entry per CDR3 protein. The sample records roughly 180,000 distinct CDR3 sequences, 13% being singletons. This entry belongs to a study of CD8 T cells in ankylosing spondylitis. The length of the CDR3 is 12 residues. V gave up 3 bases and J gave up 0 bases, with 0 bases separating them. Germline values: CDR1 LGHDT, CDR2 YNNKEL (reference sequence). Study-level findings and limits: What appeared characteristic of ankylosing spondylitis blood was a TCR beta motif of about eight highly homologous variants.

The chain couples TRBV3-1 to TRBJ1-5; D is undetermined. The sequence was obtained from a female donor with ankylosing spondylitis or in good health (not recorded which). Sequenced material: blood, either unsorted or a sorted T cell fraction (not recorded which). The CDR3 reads CASSHSNQPQHF. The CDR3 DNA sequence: TGTGCCAGCAGCCATAGCAATCAGCCCCAGCATTTT.